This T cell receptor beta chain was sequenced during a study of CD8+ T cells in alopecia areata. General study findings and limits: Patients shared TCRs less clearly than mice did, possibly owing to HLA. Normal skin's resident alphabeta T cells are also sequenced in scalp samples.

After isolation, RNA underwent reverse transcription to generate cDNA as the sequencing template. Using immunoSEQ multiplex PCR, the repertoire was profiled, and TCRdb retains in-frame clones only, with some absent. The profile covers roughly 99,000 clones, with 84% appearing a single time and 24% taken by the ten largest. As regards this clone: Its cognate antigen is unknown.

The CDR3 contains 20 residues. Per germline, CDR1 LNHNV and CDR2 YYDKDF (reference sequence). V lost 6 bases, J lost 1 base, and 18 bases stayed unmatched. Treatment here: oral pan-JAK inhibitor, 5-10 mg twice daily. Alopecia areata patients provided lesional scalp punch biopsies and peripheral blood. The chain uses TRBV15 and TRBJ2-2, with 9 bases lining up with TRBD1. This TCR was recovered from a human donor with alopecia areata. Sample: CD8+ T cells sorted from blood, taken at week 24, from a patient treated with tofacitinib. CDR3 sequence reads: CATSRSTTQGAALNTGELFF. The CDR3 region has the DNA TGTGCCACCAGTCGCTCCACCACACAGGGGGCTGCATTGAACACCGGGGAGCTGTTTTTT.